This TCR beta chain was recovered during a study of T cells in Graves' hyperthyroidism and ophthalmopathy. Orbital computed tomography and thyroid ultrasound, together with serum TRAb and thyroxine and clinical symptoms, were used for diagnoses. The source of the PBMCs was around 9 ml of fresh peripheral blood. This clonotype was recorded at least ten times. The target antigen is unknown. Between the trimmed V and J ends, which lost 1 base and 7 bases, there was a span of 17 bases. The length of the CDR3 is 15 residues. Study conclusions and caveats: Peripheral blood also featured most of the thyroid clonotypes expanded above 0.001.

RNA transcripts were the template for amplifying TCR beta CDR3 regions. A set of HTBI primers served as the primers for a first-round RT-PCR of the TCR CDR3. MiXCR was run by TCRdb on the multiplex PCR reads, yielding one entry per CDR3 protein. The table lists under 550,000 distinct CDR3 sequences, about an eighth of them singletons, with 4% to 6.5% in the top ten. Sample: blood. This TCR derives from a woman under 30 with Graves' hyperthyroidism. This rearrangement joins TRBV12-3 or TRBV12-4 to TRBJ2-7, with D maybe TRBD2 (6 bases). CDR3 residues: CASSLGPGTGEEQYF. The CDR3 DNA reads TGTGCCAGCAGTTTAGGTCCCGGGACGGGAGAAGAGCAGTACTTC.